A selection of T cell receptor beta chains follows, all from one sample in a study of cytomegalovirus exposure and HLA in healthy donors. TCRdb's copy holds only in-frame clones and misses some; the assay was immunoSEQ multiplex PCR. The sample lists more than 250,000 clones, about nine tenths occurring once. Specimen: PBMCs. All receptors come from a woman aged 25 to 39 in good health and CMV-seropositive. Each CDR3 is given with its conserved first and last residue. D genes are given only for firm matches. Expanded clones are given a class, and other clones once, few, many or no size at all.

>TRBD1|TRBV7-8|TRBJ1-4|.
TGTGCCAGCAGCTCTTACACAGGGGGCGCGGGTGAAAAACTGTTTTTT
CASSSYTGGAGEKLFF
>.|TRBV28|TRBJ1-1|.
TGTGCCAGCAGTTTGTCGCCCGACACTGAAGCTTTCTTT
CASSLSPDTEAFF
>.|TRBV7-2|TRBJ1-5|few
TGTGCCAGCAGCTTAGCCCGGCGGAGCAGCAATCAGCCCCAGCATTTT
CASSLARRSSNQPQHF
>TRBD1|TRBV7-3|TRBJ2-6|.
TGTGCCAGCAGGTTAGGGACAGGGCTCTCTGGGGCCAACGTCCTGACTTTC
CASRLGTGLSGANVLTF
>.|TRBV4-1|TRBJ1-2|.
TGCGCCAGCAGTGGAGGTAACTATGGCTACACCTTC
CASSGGNYGYTF
>.|TRBV5-1|TRBJ2-3|.
TGCGCCAGCAGCACAAGCCCGGGGCCGAACTGGGGGTCGGATACGCAGTATTTT
CASSTSPGPNWGSDTQYF
>.|TRBV28|TRBJ2-2|.
TGTGCCAGCAGTGCCCGGTTTACAGGCACCGGGGAGCTGTTTTTT
CASSARFTGTGELFF
>TRBD2|TRBV5-4|TRBJ2-3|once
TGTGCCAGCAGCGGTTTAACTAGCGGGAGCTTGGCAGATACGCAGTATTTT
CASSGLTSGSLADTQYF
>.|TRBV28|TRBJ2-7|.
TGTGCCAGCAGCCAGGACACAGGGTTCTACGAGCAGTACTTC
CASSQDTGFYEQYF
>.|TRBV27|TRBJ2-3|.
TGTGCCAGCAGTATCCTCGGGGGCGGCACAGATACGCAGTATTTT
CASSILGGGTDTQYF
>.|TRBV27|TRBJ2-3|once
TGTGCCAGCAGTTTTGATACTAGCACAGATACGCAGTATTTT
CASSFDTSTDTQYF
>TRBD2|TRBV7-8|TRBJ2-1|.
TGTGCCAGCAGCGCTCCTTTACCGGGGGGGCCGAGGAATGAGCAGTTCTTC
CASSAPLPGGPRNEQFF
>.|TRBV7-9|TRBJ1-5|.
TGTGCCAGCAGCTTAGGAGGGAGTGGGTCTAGCAATCAGCCCCAGCATTTT
CASSLGGSGSSNQPQHF
>TRBD1|TRBV5-1|TRBJ2-7|.
TGCGCCAGCAGCTTTTCCGACAGGGTACACGAGCAGTACTTC
CASSFSDRVHEQYF
>.|TRBV28|TRBJ2-7|.
TGTGCCAGCAGTACCAATCGGGACACCACCTACGAGCAGTACTTC
CASSTNRDTTYEQYF
>.|TRBV30|TRBJ1-1|.
TGTGCCTGGAGTGTCCCAAGCTTTGGACTGAACACTGAAGCTTTCTTT
CAWSVPSFGLNTEAFF
>.|TRBV2|TRBJ2-7|.
TGTGCCAGCAGGGAGGGCGACGAGCAGTACTTC
CASREGDEQYF
>TRBD2|TRBV5-1|TRBJ2-2|.
TGCGCCAGCAGCTTGTACGCGGGAGTTGGCACCGGGGAGCTGTTTTTT
CASSLYAGVGTGELFF
>TRBD1|TRBV6-4|TRBJ1-2|few
TGTGCCACCGTCCCGGGACAGGGGAACTATGGCTACACCTTC
CATVPGQGNYGYTF
>.|TRBV27|TRBJ1-6|few
TGTGCCAGCAGTTCGGGCGGGGTCACCTCACCCCTCCACTTT
CASSSGGVTSPLHF
>TRBD1|TRBV13|TRBJ2-7|.
TGTGCCAGCAGCTTGGACAGGCAATCCTACGAGCAGTACTTC
CASSLDRQSYEQYF
>.|TRBV5-1|TRBJ1-6|.
TGCGCCAGCAGCCCGAACCAGGGGACTAATTCACCCCTCCACTTT
CASSPNQGTNSPLHF
>.|TRBV7-9|TRBJ1-1|.
TGTGCCGCGAGGCTGGGGGTCCCGGACACTGAAGCTTTCTTT
CAARLGVPDTEAFF
>TRBD1|TRBV4-2|TRBJ1-1|.
TGTGCCAGCAGCCAAGACAGGGGGCTGGGTGAAGCTTTCTTT
CASSQDRGLGEAFF
>TRBD1|TRBV5-6|TRBJ1-4|.
TGTGCCAGCAGCCGGGGGACAGGGCATGAAAAACTGTTTTTT
CASSRGTGHEKLFF
>.|TRBV28|TRBJ2-7|.
TGTGCCAGCCCCGCAAACGAGCAGTACTTC
CASPANEQYF
>.|TRBV5-1|TRBJ2-1|few
TGCGCCAGCAGCACCGAGCAGTTCTTC
CASSTEQFF
>TRBD1|TRBV7-6|TRBJ1-2|.
TGTGCCAGCAGCTTGGGGGACAGGGTAGTCTCCTCCTATGGCTACACCTTC
CASSLGDRVVSSYGYTF
>TRBD1|TRBV6-1|TRBJ2-1|.
TGTGCCAGCAGTGGGGACAGGACCTACACCTACAATGAGCAGTTCTTC
CASSGDRTYTYNEQFF
>TRBD2|TRBV6-6|TRBJ2-1|.
TGTGCCAGCAGTTACTCGGGACTAGCGGGAGTAGAGCAGTTCTTC
CASSYSGLAGVEQFF
>.|TRBV5-1|TRBJ2-7|.
TGCGCCAGCAGCACCAGCACCGGGACATCCTACGAGCAGTACTTC
CASSTSTGTSYEQYF
>.|TRBV7-2|TRBJ2-2|.
TGTGCCAGCAGCTTAGATGGGGATTCCGGGGAGCTGTTTTTT
CASSLDGDSGELFF
>.|TRBV29-1|TRBJ2-7|.
TGCAGCGTCGGGACCCTTCACACGGCCGAGCAGTACTTC
CSVGTLHTAEQYF
>TRBD2|TRBV5-1|TRBJ2-3|.
TGCGCCAGCAGCGCGGGACTAGCGGGAATCCCAGATACGCAGTATTTT
CASSAGLAGIPDTQYF
>.|TRBV11-2|TRBJ2-5|.
TGTGCCAGCAGCCGCCAAGAGACCCAGTACTTC
CASSRQETQYF
>.|TRBV27|TRBJ1-5|.
TGTGCCAGCAGTTTAACCGGGGGCCCGCTATTGACCCAGCATTTT
CASSLTGGPLLTQHF
>.|TRBV29-1|TRBJ1-2|.
TGCAGCGCCAGCGGGGAGGCCGATACTAACTATGGCTACACCTTC
CSASGEADTNYGYTF
>.|TRBV7-3|TRBJ1-2|.
TGTGCCAGCAGCTTGGATGGGAGCTATGGCTACACCTTC
CASSLDGSYGYTF
>TRBD1|TRBV4-1|TRBJ2-2|.
TGCGCCAGCAGCCTCAGGAGCACCGGGACAGGGGACACCGGGGAGCTGTTTTTT
CASSLRSTGTGDTGELFF
>.|TRBV4-3|TRBJ1-1|.
TGCGCCAGCAGCCGATTCTCACGGGGTGGTACTGAAGCTTTCTTT
CASSRFSRGGTEAFF
>.|TRBV5-4|TRBJ1-1|.
TGTGCCAGCATCTCTTATCCGAACACTGAAGCTTTCTTT
CASISYPNTEAFF
>.|TRBV5-6|TRBJ1-1|.
TGTGCCAGCAGCTTGACGGGTGATTGGGACACTGAAGCTTTCTTT
CASSLTGDWDTEAFF
>TRBD1|TRBV25-1|TRBJ1-2|.
TGTGCCAGCAGGGCGGGCCGGACAGGGGTTGTTTGGTATGGCTACACCTTC
CASRAGRTGVVWYGYTF
>TRBD1|TRBV7-2|TRBJ1-2|.
TGTGCCAGCAGCTTAGGGGGACAGGGAAGCTACACCTTC
CASSLGGQGSYTF
>TRBD1|TRBV2|TRBJ2-5|few
TGTGCCAGCAGGAGACAGGGGGCACAAGAGACCCAGTACTTC
CASRRQGAQETQYF
>TRBD2|TRBV27|TRBJ2-3|.
TGTGCCAGCAGTTTAGCGGGAGTGGGTACAGATACGCAGTATTTT
CASSLAGVGTDTQYF
>.|TRBV28|TRBJ1-5|.
TGTGCCAGCAGTCACCTGACTAACCGGGGGGATCAGCCCCAGCATTTT
CASSHLTNRGDQPQHF
>TRBD1|TRBV2|TRBJ2-1|.
TGTGCCACCATTGTACCCGGGACAGGGTTTTGGAGGGACTCCTACAATGAGCAGTTCTTC
CATIVPGTGFWRDSYNEQFF
>.|TRBV25-1|TRBJ1-2|few
TGTGCCAGCGGAGGCAGACGTGGCTACACCTTC
CASGGRRGYTF
>TRBD2|TRBV27|TRBJ2-5|many
TGTGCCAGCAGTTCATGGACTAGCGGGAGAGGAGAGACCCAGTACTTC
CASSSWTSGRGETQYF
>.|TRBV23-1|TRBJ2-2|.
TGCGCCAGCAGAAATGCCCCTAACACCGGGGAGCTGTTTTTT
CASRNAPNTGELFF
>.|TRBV10-3|TRBJ2-7|.
TGTGCCATCAGTGAGGGGCAGCCGGATGAGGAGCAGTACTTC
CAISEGQPDEEQYF
>.|TRBV2|TRBJ2-7|once
TGTGCCAGTCAGAGACCGGACGGGAGCTCCTACGAGCAGTACTTC
CASQRPDGSSYEQYF
>TRBD2|TRBV4-2|TRBJ2-7|.
TGTGCCAGCAGCCAAGCCCAAGCAAGCGGGAGTCCCGAGCAGTACTTC
CASSQAQASGSPEQYF
>.|TRBV6-5|TRBJ1-2|.
TGTGCCAGCAGTTACCGAGTGAGGGGCTATGGCTACACCTTC
CASSYRVRGYGYTF
>TRBD1|TRBV5-6|TRBJ2-7|.
TGTGCCAGCAGCCGGACCGGGACAGGGACCTACGAGCAGTACTTC
CASSRTGTGTYEQYF
>.|TRBV4-3|TRBJ2-7|.
TGCGCCAGCAGCCAAGATAGAGGACCATACTACGAGCAGTACTTC
CASSQDRGPYYEQYF
>.|TRBV5-6|TRBJ1-1|.
TGTGCCAGCAGCTCGAGTTTGAACACTGAAGCTTTCTTT
CASSSSLNTEAFF